This is a list of T cell receptor beta chains from one sample in a study of T-cell memory formation after mild COVID-19. TCRdb reprocessed the 5' RACE reads via MiXCR and lists one record per CDR3 protein. The table records about 430,000 distinct CDR3 sequences, approximately 18% of them present only once. Input material: PBMCs or a T cell subset sorted from them (not recorded which). The receptors originated from a man younger than 35 who had mild COVID-19 (a few samples of this study predate the infection). Cell type and time point are not known. Both conserved end residues are trimmed from each CDR3. Each record gives: D gene, CDR3 length, V gene, J gene, CDR3 protein. A D gene is named only where the DNA matches it firmly.

>.|13|TRBV5-5|TRBJ2-5
ASSLSRDFQETQY
>.|12|TRBV7-8|TRBJ1-2
ASSLLEVNYGYT
>TRBD2|12|TRBV10-3|TRBJ2-3
AIRATSSTDTQY
>.|13|TRBV5-1|TRBJ2-3
ASSLQEGSTDTQY
>.|11|TRBV27|TRBJ2-4
ASSLPGGNIQY
>.|12|TRBV12-3/TRBV12-4|TRBJ2-2
ASEGVWNTGELF
>TRBD1|16|TRBV7-9|TRBJ1-5
ASSSTPTGDLRNQPQH
>.|12|TRBV3-1|TRBJ1-2
ASSQDAGSYGYT
>.|13|TRBV19|TRBJ1-5
ASSITPSPTQPQH
>TRBD1|13|TRBV6-5|TRBJ1-2
ASRKEGQGRQGYT
>TRBD1|11|TRBV30|TRBJ2-1
AWRGQGSGEQF
>.|12|TRBV6-6|TRBJ2-2
ASGETYNTGELF
>TRBD2|12|TRBV7-9|TRBJ2-3
ASSLERGPDTQY
>.|10|TRBV20-1|TRBJ2-5
SARESGETQY
>.|12|TRBV20-1|TRBJ2-7
SASTGPLSYEQY
>TRBD1|14|TRBV19|TRBJ1-5
ASSTRGQVGYQPQH
>.|13|TRBV12-3/TRBV12-4|TRBJ1-4
ASSPPASRGGKLF
>.|12|TRBV6-1|TRBJ1-2
ASTLPDGPYGYT
>.|13|TRBV9|TRBJ1-1
ASSVTKEVNTEAF
>TRBD2|13|TRBV12-3/TRBV12-4|TRBJ2-1
ASSSGDRSYNEQF
>TRBD1|11|TRBV28|TRBJ1-5
ASHRTGGQPQH
>.|12|TRBV4-1|TRBJ1-6
ASSRVREKSPLH
>TRBD1|12|TRBV20-1|TRBJ1-1
SARDRTGNTEAF
>TRBD2|11|TRBV18|TRBJ2-1
ASSLLSGNEQF
>.|12|TRBV7-8|TRBJ2-2
ASSSRGNTGELF
>.|11|TRBV7-2|.
ASSLNKADTQY
>.|10|TRBV10-3|TRBJ1-5
AISDPNQPQH
>TRBD2|13|TRBV7-2|TRBJ2-1
ASNRAGGIYNEQF
>.|10|TRBV19|TRBJ2-1
ASSISRDVQF
>TRBD1|13|TRBV7-2|TRBJ1-2
ASRESRGPWDGYT
>.|11|TRBV20-1|TRBJ2-7
SARGDSRYEQY
>.|17|TRBV4-1|TRBJ2-3
ASSERGGKTLRGTDTQY
>.|11|TRBV6-2/TRBV6-3|TRBJ2-7
ASNAQSPYEQY
>.|13|TRBV29-1|TRBJ2-3
SVEAQGRGTDTQY
>.|14|TRBV5-6|TRBJ1-2
ASSLGPGDGGYGYT
>.|12|TRBV12-5|TRBJ1-5
ASGPVPGNQPQH
>.|11|TRBV19|TRBJ1-2
ASSITTVGGYT
>.|13|TRBV12-3/TRBV12-4|TRBJ1-5
ASSSRSLSNQPQH
>.|10|TRBV28|TRBJ1-1
ASSLPRLEAF
>.|12|TRBV7-9|TRBJ1-1
ASSQQGGGTEAF
>.|12|TRBV9|TRBJ2-5
ASSVARWPETQY
>TRBD2|13|TRBV2|TRBJ2-1
ASRELAGYINEQF
>.|18|TRBV11-2|TRBJ2-6
ASSSPRRKNGFSGANVLT
>.|12|TRBV10-3|TRBJ2-2
AISERENTGELF
>.|12|TRBV6-5|TRBJ2-3
ASSYTQGRDTQY
>TRBD1|13|TRBV7-9|TRBJ1-5
ASSLAGTGVQPQH
>TRBD2|11|TRBV2|TRBJ2-3
ARGLAGTDTQY
>.|12|TRBV7-2|TRBJ2-7
ASSFFTGSYEQY
>.|12|TRBV18|TRBJ2-3
ASSHLAVPDTQY
>.|10|TRBV12-3/TRBV12-4|TRBJ1-4
ASSFRGEKLF
>TRBD2|13|TRBV7-2|TRBJ2-1
ASSPFGGGVGEQF